This T cell receptor (beta chain) was found in a study of Graves' ophthalmopathy and Graves' hyperthyroidism. RNA served as the template for amplifying TCR beta CDR3 regions. RT-PCR in the first round used HTBI primers; a second-round multiplex PCR followed. Each CDR3 protein gets one entry after TCRdb re-called the multiplex PCR reads with MiXCR. This table holds approximately 160,000 distinct CDR3 sequences, about 40% found once. Patients with other autoimmune diseases, uncontrolled infections, pregnancy or lactation were excluded. The source of the PBMCs was approximately 9.5 ml of fresh peripheral blood. Input material: peripheral blood. The source of this sequence is a woman aged 40 to 55 with Graves' ophthalmopathy.

CDR3 amino acids: CASSILGGQGPGELFF. The CDR3 DNA reads TGTGCCAGTAGTATCTTGGGGGGACAGGGTCCCGGGGAGCTGTTTTTT. This chain connects TRBV19 to TRBJ2-2; 9 bases line up with TRBD1. The V gene end was trimmed by 3 bases and the J gene end by 6 bases; junction bases not matched to a gene: 8. Germline-derived CDR1 and CDR2 are LNHDA and SQIVND (reference sequence). This CDR3 is built from 16 residues.